These 26 T cell receptor beta chains were sequenced from one sample in a study of cytomegalovirus exposure and HLA in healthy donors (dated by TCRdb to 2016 to 2017). The method behind the library was the immunoSEQ multiplex PCR assay. The multiplex PCR relied on a mix of 60 forward primers for TCR Vbeta segments and 13 reverse primers for TCR Jbeta segments. Not all clones reach the TCRdb copy of this immuneACCESS table, which keeps in-frame sequences only. Checked studies attribute under half of the gap to unresolved V genes and leave the rest unexplained. This sample's records show 200,000 to 250,000 clones. Roughly 0.98% of the sample goes to the ten largest clones. Sequencing was done on a sample of PBMCs. Source of these receptors: a woman in her 30s in good health and CMV-seropositive.

The V and J genes are TRBV30 and TRBJ2-6; 7 bases align to TRBD1. With V trimmed by 3 bases and J by 0 bases, 8 bases remained unmatched. The CDR3 is 17 residues long. CDR1 and CDR2 from the germline V gene are GTSNPN and SVGIG (reference sequence). CDR3 loop: CAWSLGQRFSGANVLTF. The CDR3 nucleotides are TGTGCCTGGAGCTTGGGACAGAGATTCTCTGGGGCCAACGTCCTGACTTTC.

The chain recombines TRBV27 with TRBJ1-2; weak D call: TRBD1 (5 bases). This CDR3 has 15 residues. The V gene lost 3 bases and the J gene lost 3 bases, with 14 bases spanning the gap. Germline V gene sequence: CDR1 MNHEY, CDR2 SMNVEV (reference sequence). Here the CDR3 reads CASSFGGETHYGYTF. The CDR3 DNA reads as TGTGCCAGCAGTTTTGGGGGGGAAACTCACTATGGCTACACCTTC.

This sequence joins TRBV19 and TRBJ1-5, with D perhaps TRBD1 (6 bases). This CDR3 contains 14 residues. V was trimmed by 5 bases and J by 4 bases, leaving 12 bases between them. Germline V gene data show CDR1 as LNHDA and CDR2 as SQIVND (reference sequence). The CDR3: CASSSSGVNQPQHF. For the CDR3, the DNA is TGTGCCAGTAGTTCCTCAGGGGTGAATCAGCCCCAGCATTTT.

The chain couples TRBV10-3 to TRBJ1-1; 7 nucleotides match TRBD1. Trimming took 10 bases from V and 5 from J; bases not matched to a gene: 10. This CDR3 is built from 13 residues. CDR1 is ENHRY and CDR2 is SYGVKD in the germline V gene. The CDR3 nucleotides are TGTGCCACCCGGGACAGCGGGGGAACTGAAGCTTTCTTT. This sequence encodes CATRDSGGTEAFF.

The genes are TRBV7-7 and TRBJ2-5; 8 positions agree with TRBD1. CDR1 and CDR2 from the germline V gene are SSHAT and FNYEAQ (reference sequence). V lost 0 bases to trimming and J lost 1 base; unmatched junction nucleotides: 7. CDR3 length equals 17 residues. CDR3 DNA: TGTGCCAGCAGCTTAGCCAGGACAGGGATCGGCCAAGAGACCCAGTACTTC. Residues: CASSLARTGIGQETQYF.

For the CDR3, the DNA is TGTGCCAGCAGCTGGACTAGCGGGAGGGCCTACGCAAAGAATGAGCAGTTCTTC. This sequence encodes CASSWTSGRAYAKNEQFF. J is TRBJ2-1 and V is TRBV11-2, with TRBD2 identical over 15 bases. The CDR3 extends over 18 amino acids. Germline V gene sequence: CDR1 SGHAT, CDR2 FQNNGV. The trim removed 4 bases at V and 7 bases at J, leaving 11 bases unmatched. Filled out from reference TRBV11-2 and TRBJ2-1, the complete variable domain reads EAGVAQSPRYKIIEKRQSVAFWCNPISGHATLYWYQQILGQGPKLLIQFQNNGVVDDSQLPKDRFSAERLKGVDSTLKIQPAKLEDSAVYLCASSWTSGRAYAKNEQFFGPGTRLTVL.

The chain links TRBV7-9 to TRBJ2-1; the D gene is possibly TRBD2 (6 bases). Trimming took 3 bases from V and 4 from J, leaving 16 bases between them. The germline gives CDR1 SEHNR, CDR2 FQNEAQ (reference sequence). The CDR3 is 16 residues long. CDR3 in DNA: TGTGCCAGCAGCTTCAACCTAGCGTCGGAGTACAATGAGCAGTTCTTC. Its translation: CASSFNLASEYNEQFF.

The rearrangement joins TRBV5-1 to TRBJ1-1, with D unresolved. V gave up 0 bases and J gave up 7 bases, with 16 bases separating them. CDR3 length: 15 residues. Per germline, CDR1 SGHRS and CDR2 YFSETQ. In DNA form, the CDR3 reads TGCGCCAGCAGCTTGGCCTACGGAGATTCGGGTGAAGCTTTCTTT. Protein: CASSLAYGDSGEAFF. The whole variable domain, remainder taken from reference TRBV5-1 and TRBJ1-1, is KAGVTQTPRYLIKTRGQQVTLSCSPISGHRSVSWYQQTPGQGLQFLFEYFSETQRNKGNFPGRFSGRQFSNSRSEMNVSTLELGDSALYLCASSLAYGDSGEAFFGQGTRLTVV.

The DNA of the CDR3 is TGTGCCAGCAGTGAGGGGGGACAGATACCCTACGAGCAGTACTTC. As protein: CASSEGGQIPYEQYF. V usage is TRBV6-1 and J usage is TRBJ2-7; D is possibly TRBD1 (7 bases). The CDR3 contains 15 residues. The germline V gene encodes CDR1 MNHNS and CDR2 SASEGT. Trimming left V 3 bases short and J 2 bases short, with 14 bases between.

V and J are TRBV12-5 and TRBJ1-1; D is perhaps TRBD1 (6 bases). CDR1 and CDR2 from the germline V gene are LGHNT and FRNRAP. V gave up 1 base and J gave up 4 bases, with 10 bases separating them. The CDR3 extends over 14 amino acids. This CDR3 reads CASGLAGVSTEAFF. In DNA, the CDR3 is TGTGCTAGTGGTTTGGCAGGGGTGAGCACTGAAGCTTTCTTT.

The chain couples TRBV6-5 to TRBJ2-5; 10 bases agree with TRBD2. CDR1 MNHEY and CDR2 SVGAGI come from the germline V gene. This CDR3 spans 15 amino acids. The junction had 5 bases not matched to a gene; V was cut back by 4 bases and J by 3 bases. The CDR3: CASSSPAGGKETQYF. CDR3 in DNA: TGTGCCAGCAGTTCACCAGCGGGAGGGAAAGAGACCCAGTACTTC.

The chain joins TRBV19 to TRBJ2-7; TRBD1 agrees at 7 bases. V was pared by 5 bases and J by 5 bases, with 6 bases of the junction left unmatched. Germline V gene data show CDR1 as LNHDA and CDR2 as SQIVND (reference sequence). CDR3 length: 13 amino acids. Here the CDR3 reads CASSLGTANEQYF. The DNA of the CDR3 is TGTGCCAGTAGTCTAGGGACAGCGAACGAGCAGTACTTC. Drawing the rest from reference TRBV19 and TRBJ2-7, the complete variable domain is DGGITQSPKYLFRKEGQNVTLSCEQNLNHDAMYWYRQDPGQGLRLIYYSQIVNDFQKGDIAEGYSVSREKKESFPLTVTSAQKNPTAFYLCASSLGTANEQYFGPGTRLTVT.

The rearrangement uses TRBV7-9 and TRBJ2-1; D is perhaps TRBD1 (5 bases). Germline CDR1 SEHNR, CDR2 FQNEAQ (reference sequence). V was trimmed by 1 base and J by 8 bases, leaving 15 bases between them. The CDR3 contains 15 residues. The CDR3 DNA is TGTGCCAGCAGCTTAGTAACAGGCCGGGTGGATGAGCAGTTCTTC. It is translated as CASSLVTGRVDEQFF.

The chain recombines TRBV15 with TRBJ2-5; 11 nucleotides agree with TRBD2. In germline, CDR1 is LNHNV, CDR2 YYDKDF (reference sequence). The V segment lost 0 bases and the J segment 1 base; nucleotides outside the gene matches: 7. This CDR3 is built from 18 residues. The CDR3 is CATSRDFGLAGGQETQYF. The CDR3 region has the DNA TGTGCCACCAGCAGAGATTTTGGACTAGCGGGTGGCCAAGAGACCCAGTACTTC. Complete variable domain (other parts from reference TRBV15 and TRBJ2-5): DAMVIQNPRYQVTQFGKPVTLSCSQTLNHNVMYWYQQKSSQAPKLLFHYYDKDFNNEADTPDNFQSRRPNTSFCFLDIRSPGLGDTAMYLCATSRDFGLAGGQETQYFGPGTRLLVL.

The genes are TRBV30 and TRBJ2-1; tentative D call: TRBD2 (5 bases). The germline V gene has CDR1 GTSNPN and CDR2 SVGIG (reference sequence). Trimming shortened V by 5 bases and J by 9 bases, and 20 bases separated the two germline ends. The CDR3 has 14 amino acids. The CDR3 DNA reads as TGTGCCTGGGGTTTGAGATTGAGGGCAGGTGAGCAGTTCTTC. As protein: CAWGLRLRAGEQFF.

The V and J genes are TRBV9 and TRBJ1-5; D perhaps matches TRBD1 (6 bases). Germline loops: CDR1 SGDLS, CDR2 YYNGEE. V was shortened by 3 bases and J by 0 bases, with 13 bases between the two germline ends. This CDR3 has 16 residues. CDR3 nucleotide sequence: TGTGCCAGCAGCGCCGCAGGGGCGTATAGCAATCAGCCCCAGCATTTT. This encodes CASSAAGAYSNQPQHF.

The chain joins TRBV10-3 to TRBJ2-7, with 10 bases that match TRBD1. The CDR3 runs 13 residues. Trimming cost V 10 bases and J 5 bases; bases outside gene matches: 8. Germline V gene sequence: CDR1 ENHRY, CDR2 SYGVKD. The DNA of the CDR3 is TGTGCCACCCATCCGGGACAGGGGAACGAGCAGTACTTC. This codes for CATHPGQGNEQYF.

The CDR3, as DNA: TGTGCCAGCAGTGAAGGTGTAGGGGGCCAATCACCCCTCCACTTT. Encoded protein: CASSEGVGGQSPLHF. The chain links TRBV2 to TRBJ1-6; TRBD1 matches at 7 bases. The CDR3 is 15 residues long. CDR1 is SNHLY and CDR2 is FYNNEI in the germline V gene. V gave up 1 base and J gave up 10 bases; unmatched junction bases: 7.

The rearrangement links TRBV28 to TRBJ1-5; D may be TRBD1 (5 bases). With 5 bases removed from V and 3 bases from J, the gap between germline ends came to 14 bases. Looked up from germline, CDR1 is MDHEN and CDR2 is SYDVKM. This CDR3 has 15 amino acids. DNA of the CDR3: TGTGCCAGCAGTCCCCCGGGGGGTTACAATCAGCCCCAGCATTTT. Translating gives CASSPPGGYNQPQHF. Using reference TRBV28 and TRBJ1-5 for the parts outside the CDR3, the full variable domain is DVKVTQSSRYLVKRTGEKVFLECVQDMDHENMFWYRQDPGLGLRLIYFSYDVKMKEKGDIPEGYSVSREKKERFSLILESASTNQTSMYLCASSPPGGYNQPQHFGDGTRLSIL.

The rearrangement joins TRBV30 to TRBJ2-1, with D perhaps TRBD2 (5 bases). In germline, CDR1 is GTSNPN, CDR2 SVGIG (reference sequence). V gave up 0 bases and J gave up 8 bases, with 14 bases separating them. This CDR3 spans 14 amino acids. The CDR3 DNA reads TGTGCCTGGAGTGTACCCTCAAAGAGGGATGAGCAGTTCTTC. The encoded protein is CAWSVPSKRDEQFF.

The chain links TRBV28 to TRBJ1-5, with D unresolved. Germline CDR1 MDHEN, CDR2 SYDVKM. Trimming took off 7 bases at V and 6 bases at J, with 16 bases between the two ends. The CDR3 consists of 14 residues. This CDR3 is CASTSDGVSQPQHF. The CDR3 DNA is TGTGCCAGCACCTCGGACGGGGTGTCTCAGCCCCAGCATTTT.

The V and J genes are TRBV20-1 and TRBJ2-7, with 7 bases matching TRBD1. With 5 bases clipped from V and 7 bases from J, the junction kept 5 bases outside the gene matches. The V gene's germline CDR1 is DFQATT and CDR2 SNEGSKA (reference sequence). The CDR3 is 11 residues long. As DNA, the CDR3 is TGCAGTGCTTACAGGGGTGGGGAGCAGTACTTC. Its protein product is CSAYRGGEQYF.

The V gene is TRBV5-1, the J gene TRBJ2-6; weak D call: TRBD2 (6 bases). Germline V CDR1 and CDR2: SGHRS, YFSETQ. V lost 0 bases, J lost 4 bases, and 20 bases lay in between. The CDR3 sequence is 19 residues long. The CDR3 coding sequence is TGCGCCAGCAGCTTGGGGGTCGGGAGCTCTCGAGGCGGGGCCAACGTCCTGACTTTC. Translated: CASSLGVGSSRGGANVLTF.

The CDR3 region is CASSQDGGFYEQYF. The CDR3 DNA reads TGTGCCAGCAGCCAAGATGGCGGGTTCTACGAGCAGTACTTC. The chain recombines TRBV4-2 with TRBJ2-7, with D possibly matching TRBD2 (5 bases). V dropped 0 bases and J dropped 3 bases, with 9 bases sitting between them. The CDR3 length is 14 residues. Germline V lookup: CDR1 LGHNA, CDR2 YNFKEQ.

Frequency places this clone as medium-sized (0.01 to 0.1%). The gene calls are TRBV10-1 and TRBJ1-3; D unclear. Germline assignment: CDR1 WNHNN and CDR2 SYGVQD (reference sequence). The CDR3 contains 13 residues. The V end was cut by 2 bases, the J end by 7 bases, with 9 bases between. CDR3 protein: CASSEKPGNTIYF. The CDR3 bases are TGCGCCAGCAGTGAGAAACCGGGTAACACCATATATTTT.

The genes are TRBV28 and TRBJ2-7; 7 bases align to TRBD2. Looked up from germline, CDR1 is MDHEN and CDR2 is SYDVKM. V lost 4 bases, J lost 3 bases, and 6 bases stayed unmatched. CDR3 length: 14 amino acids. The CDR3 is CASSYRGVNYEQYF. The CDR3 DNA is TGTGCCAGCAGTTACCGGGGGGTCAACTACGAGCAGTACTTC.